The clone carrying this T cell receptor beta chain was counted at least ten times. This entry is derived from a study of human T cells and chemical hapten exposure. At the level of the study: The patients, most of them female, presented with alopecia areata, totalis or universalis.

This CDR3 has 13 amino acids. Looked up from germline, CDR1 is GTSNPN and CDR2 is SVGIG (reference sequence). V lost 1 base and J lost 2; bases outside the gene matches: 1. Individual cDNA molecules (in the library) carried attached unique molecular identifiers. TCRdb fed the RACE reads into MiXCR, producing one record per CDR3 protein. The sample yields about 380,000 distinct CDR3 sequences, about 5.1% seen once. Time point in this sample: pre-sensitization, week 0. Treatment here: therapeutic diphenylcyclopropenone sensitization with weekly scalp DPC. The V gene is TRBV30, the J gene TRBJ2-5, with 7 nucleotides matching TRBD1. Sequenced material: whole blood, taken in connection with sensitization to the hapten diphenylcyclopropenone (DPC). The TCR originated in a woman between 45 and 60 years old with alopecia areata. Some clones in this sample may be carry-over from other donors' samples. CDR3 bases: TGTGCCTGGAGTGAGGACAGGCAAGAGACCCAGTACTTC. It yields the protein CAWSEDRQETQYF.